A single sample gave rise to the 27 T cell receptor beta chains below, sequenced in a study of cytotoxic CD8 clonotypes in ibrutinib-treated CLL. Here immunoSEQ multiplex PCR was the method, and the copy in TCRdb shows in-frame clones only, minus some. The sample includes fewer than 90,000 clones, about 86% of them seen just once. Source: PBMCs, taken before ibrutinib treatment. These TCRs come from a human donor with chronic lymphocytic leukemia.

This clone was counted only a few times. The chain links TRBV14 to TRBJ2-1; possibly TRBD2 for D (5 bases). The CDR3 totals 14 residues. Germline loops: CDR1 SGHDN, CDR2 FVKESK. V lost 1 base and J lost 10, with 14 bases in between. The CDR3 DNA reads TGTGCCAGCAGCCAAGTCGGGCCACGGAGGGAGCAGTTCTTC. Its protein product is CASSQVGPRREQFF.

This clone was seen a handful of times. The V and J genes are TRBV30 and TRBJ2-5, with 10 bases matching TRBD2. Germline lookup yields CDR1 GTSNPN and CDR2 SVGIG (reference sequence). The CDR3 contains 16 residues. DNA of the CDR3: TGTCCACCCGGAGGGTGCCGGACTAGCGGCGGGGAGACCCAGTACTTC. The encoded protein is CPPGGCRTSGGETQYF.

A single count supports this clone. The chain employs TRBV5-1 and TRBJ2-3, with D tentatively TRBD2 (6 bases). The V end was cut by 0 bases, the J end by 4 bases, with 12 bases between. In germline, CDR1 is SGHRS, CDR2 YFSETQ. The CDR3 is 15 amino acids. In DNA, the CDR3 is TGCGCCAGCAGCTTGGGAGCGGGTAGGGCAGATACGCAGTATTTT. Protein: CASSLGAGRADTQYF.

This clone was recorded once. The CDR3 loop is CASSETRASGSHNEQFF. CDR3 DNA sequence: TGTGCCAGCAGTGAAACCAGGGCTAGCGGGAGTCATAATGAGCAGTTCTTC. The chain links TRBV6-4 to TRBJ2-1, with TRBD2 identical over 10 bases. The ends lost 3 bases at V and 7 bases at J; junction bases unmatched: 12. Germline V CDR1 and CDR2: MRHNA, SNTAGT. The CDR3 extends over 17 amino acids.

This clone was seen a single time. The chain couples TRBV5-1 to TRBJ2-5, with D possibly being TRBD1 (5 bases). Germline CDR1 reads SGHRS; CDR2 reads YFSETQ. Trimming took off 1 base at V and 5 bases at J, with 12 bases between the two ends. The CDR3 runs 14 residues. As DNA, the CDR3 is TGCGCCAGCAGCTTGCTTTTCAGGGTCGAGACCCAGTACTTC. As protein: CASSLLFRVETQYF.

V and J are TRBV2 and TRBJ1-3, with a possible D match to TRBD1 (6 bases). V was trimmed by 5 bases and J by 4 bases, leaving 18 bases between them. CDR3 length: 16 amino acids. Germline V gene sequence: CDR1 SNHLY, CDR2 FYNNEI. The CDR3 nucleotides read TGTGCCAGCAGTTACAGGGATTTAATGCCCGGAAACACCATATATTTT. It yields the protein CASSYRDLMPGNTIYF.

In its sample, this clone was seen once. The chain recombines TRBV2 with TRBJ2-3, with 7 nucleotides matching TRBD2. The CDR3 consists of 17 residues. The trim removed 3 bases at V and 10 bases at J, leaving 19 bases unmatched. Looked up from germline, CDR1 is SNHLY and CDR2 is FYNNEI. In DNA form, the CDR3 reads TGTGCCAGCAGTGACCCCTGGACTAGGAGGAGGGTTGTAGCGCAGTATTTT. Translated, it gives CASSDPWTRRRVVAQYF.

The V and J genes are TRBV6-5 and TRBJ2-7; TRBD1 is a possible D gene (5 bases). Germline CDR1 reads MNHEY; CDR2 reads SVGAGI. The CDR3 is made up of 15 amino acids. V lost 0 bases and J lost 3, with 12 bases in between. The CDR3 nucleotides read TGTGCCAGCAGTTACTCGCCAGGGCTGAACTACGAGCAGTACTTC. This sequence encodes CASSYSPGLNYEQYF.

The chain couples TRBV13 to TRBJ2-7, with TRBD2 identical over 7 bases. Germline loops: CDR1 PRHDT, CDR2 FYEKMQ (reference sequence). This CDR3 has 15 amino acids. Losses at the gene ends were 5 bases for V and 0 bases for J; bases not matched to a gene: 7. The CDR3 DNA follows: TGTGCCAGCAGCCCCCCCGGGGGGACCTCCTACGAGCAGTACTTC. This translates into CASSPPGGTSYEQYF.

This sequence joins TRBV27 and TRBJ2-7, with 7 nucleotides matching TRBD2. The CDR3 is 16 residues long. Germline V lookup: CDR1 MNHEY, CDR2 SMNVEV (reference sequence). With 6 bases clipped from V and 6 bases from J, the junction kept 17 bases outside the gene matches. CDR3 sequence reads: CASSLSQVSGIGEQYF. The CDR3 DNA sequence: TGTGCCAGCAGCCTCTCCCAGGTGAGCGGGATAGGCGAGCAGTACTTC.

The chain recombines TRBV2 with TRBJ2-7; possible D gene TRBD1, 5 bases. V was clipped by 7 bases and J by 2 bases, with 9 bases between them. Germline V gene sequence: CDR1 SNHLY, CDR2 FYNNEI. The CDR3 covers 12 residues. CDR3 sequence: CASISGTYEQYF. The CDR3 bases are TGTGCCAGCATTTCAGGGACCTACGAGCAGTACTTC. The variable domain in full, with the rest retrieved from reference TRBV2 and TRBJ2-7, is EPEVTQTPSHQVTQMGQEVILRCVPISNHLYFYWYRQILGQKVEFLVSFYNNEISEKSEIFDDQFSVERPDGSNFTLKIRSTKLEDSAMYFCASISGTYEQYFGPGTRLTVT.

In this sample, this clone turned up once. The rearrangement links TRBV18 to TRBJ2-6; D uncertain. V was cut by 1 base and J by 2 bases, with 6 bases left in between. Germline lookup yields CDR1 KGHSH and CDR2 LQKENI. The CDR3 extends over 15 amino acids. CDR3 region: CASSPRTPGANVLTF. The CDR3 coding sequence is TGTGCCAGCTCACCACGGACCCCTGGGGCCAACGTCCTGACTTTC. Together with reference TRBV18 and TRBJ2-6, the CDR3 gives the full variable domain: NAGVMQNPRHLVRRRGQEARLRCSPMKGHSHVYWYRQLPEEGLKFMVYLQKENIIDESGMPKERFSAEFPKEGPSILRIQQVVRGDSAAYFCASSPRTPGANVLTFGAGSRLTVL.

The chain uses TRBV11-3 and TRBJ2-3; D unresolved. This CDR3 contains 13 residues. V shed 5 bases and J shed 4 bases, with 10 bases lying between them. Germline assignment: CDR1 SGHNT and CDR2 YENEEA. The CDR3 DNA reads TGTGCCAGCAGCATGGGGTGGGCAGATACGCAGTATTTT. Its translation: CASSMGWADTQYF.

V gene TRBV7-9 combines with J gene TRBJ2-4; D may be TRBD2 (6 bases). The CDR3 has 17 amino acids. Trimming stripped 1 base from V and 0 bases from J, with 13 bases between. Germline CDR1 SEHNR, CDR2 FQNEAQ (reference sequence). The CDR3 bases are TGTGCCAGCAGCTTAGTCGGGGGAAGGGTAGCCAAAAACATTCAGTACTTC. The encoded protein is CASSLVGGRVAKNIQYF.

The chain joins TRBV6-1 to TRBJ2-5; 7 positions match TRBD2. From germline, CDR1 is MNHNS and CDR2 SASEGT. The CDR3 length is 15 residues. V lost 1 base and J lost 2; bases outside the gene matches: 4. The CDR3 loop is CASSEGLAEQETQYF. In DNA, the CDR3 is TGTGCCAGCAGTGAAGGCCTAGCGGAACAAGAGACCCAGTACTTC.

V is TRBV28 and J is TRBJ2-7; D might be TRBD1 (6 bases). This CDR3 has 17 amino acids. Trimming shortened V by 6 bases and J by 5 bases, and 26 bases separated the two germline ends. Germline V CDR1 and CDR2: MDHEN, SYDVKM. The CDR3 loop reads CASRYDPGRGLFHEQYF. The DNA of the CDR3 is TGTGCCAGCAGATACGATCCGGGCAGGGGCCTTTTTCACGAGCAGTACTTC. The variable domain in full, with the rest retrieved from reference TRBV28 and TRBJ2-7, is DVKVTQSSRYLVKRTGEKVFLECVQDMDHENMFWYRQDPGLGLRLIYFSYDVKMKEKGDIPEGYSVSREKKERFSLILESASTNQTSMYLCASRYDPGRGLFHEQYFGPGTRLTVT.

The J gene is TRBJ2-2, the V gene TRBV7-9, with D uncertain. This CDR3 is 12 amino acids long. CDR1 and CDR2 from the germline V gene are SEHNR and FQNEAQ (reference sequence). V lost 4 bases to trimming and J lost 6 bases, with 6 bases between them. CDR3 coding DNA: TGTGCCAGCAGCTATTATCCCGGGGAGCTGTTTTTT. Translating gives CASSYYPGELFF.

The chain combines TRBV5-6 with TRBJ2-5; D is perhaps TRBD1 (6 bases). V gave up 2 bases and J gave up 4 bases, with 15 bases separating them. The CDR3 is 15 residues long. Germline lookup yields CDR1 SGHDT and CDR2 YYEEEE. The CDR3 sequence: CASSLRARGGETQYF. The CDR3 coding sequence is TGTGCCAGCAGCTTAAGAGCGCGAGGGGGAGAGACCCAGTACTTC.

The CDR3 bases are TGTGCCAGCAGTCAAGAGCGGGGCTTGTACAATGAGCAGTTCTTC. Translating it yields CASSQERGLYNEQFF. The gene calls are TRBV27 and TRBJ2-1; the match to TRBD2 covers 7 bases. The ends lost 5 bases at V and 4 bases at J; junction bases unmatched: 8. This CDR3 has 15 residues. Germline lookup yields CDR1 MNHEY and CDR2 SMNVEV (reference sequence).

This clone appeared a single time. The sample has other DNA sequences that encode this CDR3 too. The chain is built from TRBV30 and TRBJ2-7; D may be TRBD1 (6 bases). CDR1 GTSNPN and CDR2 SVGIG come from the germline V gene (reference sequence). The V gene lost 3 bases and the J gene lost 5 bases, with 20 bases spanning the gap. The CDR3 has 15 amino acids. In nucleotides, the CDR3 is TGTGCCTGGAGCGAGGGGTTGGGGGCCGCCGACGAGCAGTACTTC. It specifies CAWSEGLGAADEQYF.

This sequence joins TRBV7-3 and TRBJ1-1; the match to TRBD1 covers 8 bases. In germline, CDR1 is SGHTA, CDR2 FQGTGA. V lost 1 base to trimming and J lost 0 bases; unmatched junction nucleotides: 10. The CDR3 totals 18 residues. The CDR3 bases are TGTGCCAGCAGCTTAAGAGCCTTCGGACAGGGAATGAACACTGAAGCTTTCTTT. As protein: CASSLRAFGQGMNTEAFF.

This chain connects TRBV11-3 to TRBJ1-1; 7 bases fit TRBD1. The CDR3 contains 16 residues. Germline CDR1 reads SGHNT; CDR2 reads YENEEA. After removal of 0 bases from V and 7 bases from J, the junction contained 11 bases not matched to a gene. This chain's CDR3 is CASSLDSGQMKFEAFF. Here the CDR3 DNA reads TGTGCCAGCAGCTTAGATTCGGGACAGATGAAATTTGAAGCTTTCTTT.

The chain recombines TRBV11-3 with TRBJ2-6, with 7 bases fitting TRBD1. Germline assignment: CDR1 SGHNT and CDR2 YENEEA. CDR3 size: 17 residues. Germline trimming cut 5 bases from V and 0 bases from J; bases unmatched to any gene: 7. The CDR3: CASSLGTVGSGANVLTF. The CDR3, as DNA: TGTGCCAGCAGCCTCGGGACAGTGGGCTCTGGGGCCAACGTCCTGACTTTC.

The chain employs TRBV4-1 and TRBJ1-4, with TRBD1 matching 7 bases. The CDR3 runs to 16 residues. Germline V CDR1 and CDR2: MGHRA, YSYEKL. V trimming: 2 bases; J trimming: 8 bases; junction bases outside the gene matches: 11. CDR3: CASSQPYRGSKEKLFF. DNA for the CDR3: TGCGCCAGCAGCCAACCCTACAGGGGTTCGAAGGAAAAACTGTTTTTT.

The chain carries TRBV5-6 and TRBJ2-3; D is unresolved. This CDR3 is 14 amino acids long. Trimming cost V 0 bases and J 7 bases, with 12 bases left between them. The V gene's germline CDR1 is SGHDT and CDR2 YYEEEE. The CDR3 loop is CASSLVVPRYTQYF. CDR3 sequence (DNA): TGTGCCAGCAGCTTGGTAGTCCCCCGGTATACGCAGTATTTT.

This chain uses TRBV28 with TRBJ1-5; no clear D gene. The V gene's germline CDR1 is MDHEN and CDR2 SYDVKM. Trimming left V 6 bases short and J 3 bases short, with 15 bases between. This CDR3 is 15 amino acids long. Here the CDR3 DNA reads TGTGCCAGCAGCCCTACCACTGGGGACAATCAGCCCCAGCATTTT. Its protein is CASSPTTGDNQPQHF. Full variable domain (outside the CDR3, taken from reference TRBV28 and TRBJ1-5): DVKVTQSSRYLVKRTGEKVFLECVQDMDHENMFWYRQDPGLGLRLIYFSYDVKMKEKGDIPEGYSVSREKKERFSLILESASTNQTSMYLCASSPTTGDNQPQHFGDGTRLSIL.

The V gene is TRBV9, the J gene TRBJ2-3; 8 bases match TRBD2. The CDR3 length is 16 residues. Germline lookup yields CDR1 SGDLS and CDR2 YYNGEE. The V and J ends lost 4 bases and 1 base, in that order; junction bases with no gene match: 8. CDR3 in DNA: TGTGCCAGCAGCCTACCCCCAGCGGGAGGCACAGATACGCAGTATTTT. As protein: CASSLPPAGGTDTQYF. The full variable domain, completed using reference TRBV9 and TRBJ2-3, is DSGVTQTPKHLITATGQRVTLRCSPRSGDLSVYWYQQSLDQGLQFLIQYYNGEERAKGNILERFSAQQFPDLHSELNLSSLELGDSALYFCASSLPPAGGTDTQYFGPGTRLTVL.